This T cell receptor (beta chain) is from a study of blood T cell repertoires in COVID-19. About the study: Researchers got acute and convalescent COVID-19 samples from the United States, Italy and Spain. T cells, B-cell-depleted T cells, or PBMCs provided the cDNA or gDNA that served as material.

This CDR3 spans 14 amino acids. CDR1 KGHSH and CDR2 LQKENI come from the germline V gene. V lost 3 bases and J lost 6, with 12 bases in between. Profiling relied on immunoSEQ multiplex PCR, and the TCRdb table lists in-frame clones only, not all of them. The data show around 120,000 clones, around 85% seen once. This chain uses TRBV18 with TRBJ2-4; possibly TRBD1 for D (6 bases). The sample was peripheral blood. This clonotype was obtained from a man aged 65 to 85 who had recovered from COVID-19. The DNA of the CDR3 is TGTGCCAGCTCACCCGGGACAACCCCAAACATTCAGTACTTC. It yields the protein CASSPGTTPNIQYF.